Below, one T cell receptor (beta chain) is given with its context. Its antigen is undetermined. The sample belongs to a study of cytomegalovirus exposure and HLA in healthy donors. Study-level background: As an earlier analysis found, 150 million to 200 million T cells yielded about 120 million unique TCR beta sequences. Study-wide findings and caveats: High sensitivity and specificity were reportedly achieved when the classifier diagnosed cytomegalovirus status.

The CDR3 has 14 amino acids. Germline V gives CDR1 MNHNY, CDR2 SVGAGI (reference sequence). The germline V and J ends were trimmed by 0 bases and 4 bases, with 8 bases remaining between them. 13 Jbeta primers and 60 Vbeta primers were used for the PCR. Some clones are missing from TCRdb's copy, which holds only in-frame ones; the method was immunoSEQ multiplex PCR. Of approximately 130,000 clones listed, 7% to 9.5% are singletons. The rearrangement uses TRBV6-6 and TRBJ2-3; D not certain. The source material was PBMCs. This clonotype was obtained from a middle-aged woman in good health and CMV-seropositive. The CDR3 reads CASSYSAVADTQYF. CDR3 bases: TGTGCCAGCAGTTACTCGGCGGTCGCAGATACGCAGTATTTT.